This TCR beta chain came from a study of T cells in Graves' hyperthyroidism and ophthalmopathy. About the research overall: Peripheral blood was obtained at initial diagnosis, preceding any treatment. Regarding the study as a whole: Most thyroid clonotypes that were expanded above 0.001 also turned up in blood.

A word on this clonotype: Antigen: not known.

V was clipped by 4 bases and J by 8 bases; unmatched bases: 6. Germline V lookup: CDR1 LNHDA, CDR2 SQIVND (reference sequence). The CDR3 spans 13 residues. Template material for amplifying TCR beta CDR3 regions consisted of RNA transcripts. HTBI primers drove first-round RT-PCR of the TCR CDR3. TCRdb independently ran MiXCR on the multiplex PCR reads; one entry per CDR3 protein. The repertoire holds over 400,000 distinct CDR3 sequences, roughly 23% seen once, with less than 65% in the top ten. The rearrangement links TRBV19 to TRBJ1-1, with TRBD1 identical over 8 bases. This clonotype was sampled from a woman in her 70s with Graves' ophthalmopathy. Input material: blood. DNA of the CDR3: TGTGCCAGTAGTAACTTTGGACAGGGAGAAGCTTTCTTT. Amino acid sequence: CASSNFGQGEAFF. The variable domain in full, with the rest retrieved from reference TRBV19 and TRBJ1-1, is DGGITQSPKYLFRKEGQNVTLSCEQNLNHDAMYWYRQDPGQGLRLIYYSQIVNDFQKGDIAEGYSVSREKKESFPLTVTSAQKNPTAFYLCASSNFGQGEAFFGQGTRLTVV.